The source of this T cell receptor beta chain is a study of T-cell reconstitution after alpha-beta-depleted transplantation in children. Unique molecular identifiers were used in preparing the TCRbeta library. TCRdb re-called the PCR reads through MiXCR, storing one row per CDR3 protein. The data contain hundreds of thousands of distinct CDR3 sequences, more than 10% of them singletons. CDR1 DFQATT and CDR2 SNEGSKA come from the germline V gene (reference sequence). The CDR3 loop spans 14 amino acids. V was clipped by 3 bases and J by 5 bases; unmatched bases: 10. The source of this sequence is a human donor who donated a stem cell graft to a child with acute lymphoblastic leukemia. Sequences were derived from PBMCs from the stem cell graft donor, sampled from the stem cell graft. This chain joins TRBV20-1 and TRBJ2-7, with 7 bases lining up with TRBD1. The CDR3 bases are TGCAGTGCTAGTAGACAGGGCCCCGGTAACGAGCAGTACTTC. This sequence encodes CSASRQGPGNEQYF.